This T cell receptor beta chain was recorded in a study of graft-versus-host responses after intestinal transplantation. For the study at large: All of the recipients had induction that used anti-thymocyte globulin, then tacrolimus and steroids for around three years.

Sequencing used immunoSEQ multiplex PCR; TCRdb keeps in-frame clones, though not all of them. The sample holds about 120,000 clones, around 96% seen once. V lost 2 bases, J lost 6 bases, and 14 bases lay in between. This CDR3 region has 15 residues. Germline V lookup: CDR1 SGHVS, CDR2 FQNEAQ. As concerns this clone: Its antigen is unknown.

Study results and limitations: Some GvH clones appeared in ileal mucosa or blood before recipient bone marrow.

Sample: unstimulated CD8+ T cells sorted from spleen or lymph node cells, taken before intestinal transplant. The chain joins TRBV7-8 to TRBJ1-5; the D gene is possibly TRBD1 (5 bases). This clonotype originated in a human donor who received an intestinal transplant. CDR3 residues: CASSLRGDWGQPQHF. The CDR3 nucleotides are TGTGCCAGCAGCTTACGGGGGGATTGGGGTCAGCCCCAGCATTTT.